The 17 T cell receptor beta chains below were found in one sample sequenced in a study of T cells in localized non-small cell lung cancer. Method: immunoSEQ multiplex PCR; TCRdb's copy keeps in-frame clones and lacks some. The profile covers around 41,000 clones, with roughly 83% appearing a single time and almost 8% taken by the ten largest. The sample was PBMCs, taken before any cancer treatment. The receptors stem from a man aged 40 to 69 with stage II lung adenocarcinoma.

The chain recombines TRBV6-5 with TRBJ1-1; 7 bases agree with TRBD1. V lost 6 bases and J lost 0; bases outside the gene matches: 4. This CDR3 comprises 14 residues. Germline V gene lookup returns CDR1 MNHEY and CDR2 SVGAGI. DNA of the CDR3: TGTGCCAGCAGGAAACAGGGGATGAACACTGAAGCTTTCTTT. Protein sequence: CASRKQGMNTEAFF.

This clone was found a few times. V usage is TRBV6-5 and J usage is TRBJ2-6; a weak D match, TRBD2 (6 bases). Per the germline V gene, CDR1 is MNHEY and CDR2 is SVGAGI. Between the trimmed V and J ends, which lost 6 bases and 12 bases, there was a span of 15 bases. The CDR3 consists of 13 residues. CDR3 sequence reads: CASRGGVTGVLTF. In DNA form, the CDR3 reads TGTGCCAGCAGAGGAGGGGTAACCGGCGTCCTGACTTTC.

The CDR3 DNA is TGTGCCAGCAGCTTCCGGACCTGGGACACTGAAGCTTTCTTT. Its protein product is CASSFRTWDTEAFF. The chain uses TRBV7-8 and TRBJ1-1; D is undetermined. The CDR3 spans 14 residues. Germline V gives CDR1 SGHVS, CDR2 FQNEAQ. V was cut by 3 bases and J by 3 bases, with 11 bases left in between.

This clone was recorded once. This chain uses TRBV6-5 with TRBJ2-1; the match to TRBD2 covers 9 bases. The length of the CDR3 is 12 residues. CDR1 and CDR2 from the germline V gene are MNHEY and SVGAGI. After removal of 11 bases from V and 7 bases from J, the junction contained 6 bases not matched to a gene. CDR3 region: CAVRGGPNEQFF. CDR3 DNA sequence: TGTGCCGTGCGGGGGGGTCCAAATGAGCAGTTCTTC.

CDR3 nucleotide sequence: TGTGCCAGCAGCACTATTAGGAATTCACCCCTCCACTTT. This sequence encodes CASSTIRNSPLHF. The chain combines TRBV5-5 with TRBJ1-6; D uncertain. Germline V CDR1 and CDR2: SGHKS, YYEKEE (reference sequence). There are 13 residues in the CDR3. V lost 4 bases, J lost 7 bases, and 9 bases lay in between.

The chain carries TRBV7-2 and TRBJ2-6; D gene unclear. The CDR3 has 14 residues. The germline V and J ends were trimmed by 5 bases and 0 bases, with 5 bases remaining between them. Germline CDR1 reads SGHTA; CDR2 reads FQGNSA. The CDR3 DNA reads as TGTGCCAGCAGCGCCAGCTCTGGGGCCAACGTCCTGACTTTC. It is translated as CASSASSGANVLTF.

The genes are TRBV7-3 and TRBJ1-5, with TRBD1 matching over 7 bases. Looked up from germline, CDR1 is SGHTA and CDR2 is FQGTGA. V was clipped by 4 bases and J by 0 bases; unmatched bases: 6. This CDR3 is 16 amino acids long. CDR3 nucleotide sequence: TGTGCCAGCAGCTCCACAGGGGACCATAGCAATCAGCCCCAGCATTTT. As protein: CASSSTGDHSNQPQHF.

V usage is TRBV19 and J usage is TRBJ2-2, with D tentatively TRBD2 (6 bases). The V gene lost 5 bases and the J gene lost 9 bases, with 16 bases spanning the gap. From germline, CDR1 is LNHDA and CDR2 SQIVND (reference sequence). The CDR3 length is 14 residues. The CDR3, as DNA: TGTGCCAGTAGTTCAAGCGGGTATAACCGGGAGCTGTTTTTT. Translation: CASSSSGYNRELFF.

This chain connects TRBV5-4 to TRBJ2-6; D perhaps matches TRBD1 (6 bases). The CDR3 spans 15 residues. Trimming pared 3 bases from V and 4 bases from J, leaving 11 bases between. Germline V gene sequence: CDR1 SGHNT, CDR2 YYREEE (reference sequence). The CDR3 spells CASSSGQPGANVLTF. CDR3 nucleotide sequence: TGTGCCAGCAGCTCCGGACAGCCCGGGGCCAACGTCCTGACTTTC.

This rearrangement joins TRBV7-9 to TRBJ1-1, with TRBD1 identical over 7 bases. The germline V gene has CDR1 SEHNR and CDR2 FQNEAQ (reference sequence). This CDR3 has 14 amino acids. V was pared by 2 bases and J by 4 bases, with 4 bases of the junction left unmatched. The CDR3 region is CASSLSNRGTEAFF. The CDR3 DNA sequence: TGTGCCAGCAGCTTATCTAACAGGGGCACTGAAGCTTTCTTT.

This clone is a singleton in its sample. The chain carries TRBV5-1 and TRBJ2-1, with 9 nucleotides matching TRBD2. V shed 0 bases and J 3 bases; nucleotides not matched to a gene: 1. This CDR3 is built from 15 residues. Germline CDR1 SGHRS, CDR2 YFSETQ. The CDR3 coding sequence is TGCGCCAGCAGCTTGGTAGCGGGAGTCTACAATGAGCAGTTCTTC. Residues: CASSLVAGVYNEQFF.

The rearrangement uses TRBV6-5 and TRBJ2-7, with 13 positions matching TRBD2. V dropped 6 bases and J dropped 9; count of bases not matched to a gene: 11. Germline values: CDR1 MNHEY, CDR2 SVGAGI. The CDR3 length is 15 residues. The CDR3 region is CASRPGLAGSQGQYF. CDR3 in DNA: TGTGCCAGCAGACCGGGACTAGCGGGATCCCAAGGGCAGTACTTC.

The rearrangement uses TRBV5-1 and TRBJ1-6; the match to TRBD1 covers 7 bases. Germline trimming cut 4 bases from V and 5 bases from J; bases unmatched to any gene: 6. Looked up from germline, CDR1 is SGHRS and CDR2 is YFSETQ. The CDR3 sequence is 15 residues long. CDR3 nucleotides: TGCGCCAGCAGCGCCGGGACAGCCAATAATTCACCCCTCCACTTT. Translation gives CASSAGTANNSPLHF. Together with reference TRBV5-1 and TRBJ1-6, the CDR3 gives the full variable domain: KAGVTQTPRYLIKTRGQQVTLSCSPISGHRSVSWYQQTPGQGLQFLFEYFSETQRNKGNFPGRFSGRQFSNSRSEMNVSTLELGDSALYLCASSAGTANNSPLHFGNGTRLTVT.

The rearrangement joins TRBV5-5 to TRBJ2-1; TRBD2 aligns across 8 bases. V trimming: 0 bases; J trimming: 7 bases; junction bases outside the gene matches: 6. The CDR3 is made up of 15 amino acids. Germline V lookup: CDR1 SGHKS, CDR2 YYEKEE (reference sequence). CDR3 DNA: TGTGCCAGCAGCTTGGCGTCAGCGGGAGAGAATGAGCAGTTCTTC. Protein sequence: CASSLASAGENEQFF.

Only a few counts were recorded for this clone. The chain has TRBV5-1 and TRBJ2-7; 7 nucleotides agree with TRBD1. V shed 4 bases, J shed 6 bases, and the junction held 7 bases outside the gene matches. CDR3 length: 13 amino acids. Per germline, CDR1 SGHRS and CDR2 YFSETQ. The CDR3 spells CASSVKTGTEQYF. The DNA for the CDR3 is TGCGCCAGCAGCGTAAAGACAGGGACCGAGCAGTACTTC.

This rearrangement joins TRBV5-1 to TRBJ2-3; D is possibly TRBD2 (5 bases). The CDR3 is made up of 13 amino acids. Per the germline V gene, CDR1 is SGHRS and CDR2 is YFSETQ. Between the trimmed V and J ends, which lost 5 bases and 1 base, there was a span of 8 bases. CDR3 amino acids: CASRAGRTDTQYF. In DNA form, the CDR3 reads TGCGCCAGCAGGGCGGGCCGCACAGATACGCAGTATTTT.

The gene calls are TRBV10-3 and TRBJ1-2, with D maybe TRBD1 (5 bases). Trimming removed 8 bases from V and 2 bases from J, with 18 bases in between. The V gene's germline CDR1 is ENHRY and CDR2 SYGVKD. This CDR3 spans 15 amino acids. CDR3 nucleotides: TGTGCCATCTTAGGAAAGGAAAAGGGGAACTATGGCTACACCTTC. Amino acid sequence: CAILGKEKGNYGYTF.